This T cell receptor beta chain originates from a study of CD8+CD57+ T cells in acquired aplastic anemia. Overall study: The sorted CD4+ and CD8+ cells yielded an average about 3.3 ug of DNA.

Template material for TCR beta VDJ and CDR3 profiling consisted of genomic DNA. TCRdb reprocessed the reads with MiXCR, giving one entry per CDR3 protein. The sample carries around 170,000 distinct CDR3 sequences, around 47% recorded once. CDR1 is WSHSY, CDR2 SAAADI, per germline. This CDR3 region has 14 residues. V was pared by 4 bases and J by 9 bases, with 3 bases of the junction left unmatched. Study-wide points: Controls did not differ significantly from patients in CD8+ Simpson's diversity.

The patients chosen for sequencing had shown expansion of CD8+CD57+ cells (detected by flow cytometry). This clonotype was detected a few times. Antigen specificity is unknown. The sample consisted of sorted CD4+, CD8+, or CD8+CD57+ T cells (not recorded which) from PBMCs. The genes are TRBV10-2 and TRBJ1-6, with 10 bases lining up with TRBD1. This sequence was found in a human donor with aplastic anemia. The CDR3 sequence is CASSGTGGSSPLHF. The DNA of the CDR3 is TGCGCCAGCAGTGGGACAGGGGGTAGTTCACCCCTCCACTTT.